This T cell receptor (beta chain) appears in the sequencing data of a study of T-cell reconstitution after alpha-beta-depleted transplantation in children. Overall study findings and caveats: Several hundred expanded graft clones reportedly supplied alpha-beta T cells about two months after transplant.

The library targeted TCRbeta and was prepared with unique molecular identifiers. A single record per CDR3 protein comes from TCRdb applying MiXCR to the PCR reads. The sample shows around 960,000 distinct CDR3 sequences, about 29% of them seen only once. This clonotype was counted at least ten times. What it binds is not known. V was pared by 0 bases and J by 8 bases, with 4 bases between. Germline CDR1 is LGHDT and CDR2 is YNNKEL (reference sequence). The CDR3 is made up of 11 amino acids. The source of this sequence is a boy under three years old who had a stem cell transplant for SCID, so the T cells may come from the graft donor. The chain links TRBV3-1 to TRBJ1-2; D is unclear. The sample here was PBMCs, mostly from graft donor cells, taken 360 days after TCRalphabeta/CD19-depleted stem cell transplant. In nucleotides, the CDR3 is TGTGCCAGCAGCCAAGAGCGAGGCTACACCTTC. It codes for CASSQERGYTF.